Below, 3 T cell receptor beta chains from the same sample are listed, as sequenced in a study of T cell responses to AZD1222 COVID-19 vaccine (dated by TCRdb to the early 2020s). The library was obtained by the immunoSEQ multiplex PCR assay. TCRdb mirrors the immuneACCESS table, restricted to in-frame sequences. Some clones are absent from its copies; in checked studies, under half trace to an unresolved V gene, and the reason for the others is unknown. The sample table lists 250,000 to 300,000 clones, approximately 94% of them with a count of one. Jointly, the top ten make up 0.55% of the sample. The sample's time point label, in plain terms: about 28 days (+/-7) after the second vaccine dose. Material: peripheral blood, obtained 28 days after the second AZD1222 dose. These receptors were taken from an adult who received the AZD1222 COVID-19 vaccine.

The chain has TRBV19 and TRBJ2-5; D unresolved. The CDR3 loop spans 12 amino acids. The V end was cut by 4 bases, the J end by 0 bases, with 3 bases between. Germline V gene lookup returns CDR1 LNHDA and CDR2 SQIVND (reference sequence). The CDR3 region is CASSTHQETQYF. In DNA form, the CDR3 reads TGTGCCAGTAGTACACACCAAGAGACCCAGTACTTC.

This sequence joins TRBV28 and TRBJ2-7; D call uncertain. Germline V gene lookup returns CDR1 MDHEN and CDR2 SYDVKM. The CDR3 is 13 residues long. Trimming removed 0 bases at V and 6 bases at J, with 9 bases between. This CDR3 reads CASSLWAGGEQYF. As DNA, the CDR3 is TGTGCCAGCAGTTTATGGGCCGGCGGCGAGCAGTACTTC. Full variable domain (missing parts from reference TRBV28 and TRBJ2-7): DVKVTQSSRYLVKRTGEKVFLECVQDMDHENMFWYRQDPGLGLRLIYFSYDVKMKEKGDIPEGYSVSREKKERFSLILESASTNQTSMYLCASSLWAGGEQYFGPGTRLTVT.

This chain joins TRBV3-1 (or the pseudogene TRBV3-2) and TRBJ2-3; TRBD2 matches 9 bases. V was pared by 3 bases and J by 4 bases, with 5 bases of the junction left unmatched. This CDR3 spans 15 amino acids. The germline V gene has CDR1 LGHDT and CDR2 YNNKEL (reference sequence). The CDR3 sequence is CASSHSSGRSDTQYF. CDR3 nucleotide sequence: TGTGCCAGCAGCCATAGCAGCGGGAGGTCAGATACGCAGTATTTT.